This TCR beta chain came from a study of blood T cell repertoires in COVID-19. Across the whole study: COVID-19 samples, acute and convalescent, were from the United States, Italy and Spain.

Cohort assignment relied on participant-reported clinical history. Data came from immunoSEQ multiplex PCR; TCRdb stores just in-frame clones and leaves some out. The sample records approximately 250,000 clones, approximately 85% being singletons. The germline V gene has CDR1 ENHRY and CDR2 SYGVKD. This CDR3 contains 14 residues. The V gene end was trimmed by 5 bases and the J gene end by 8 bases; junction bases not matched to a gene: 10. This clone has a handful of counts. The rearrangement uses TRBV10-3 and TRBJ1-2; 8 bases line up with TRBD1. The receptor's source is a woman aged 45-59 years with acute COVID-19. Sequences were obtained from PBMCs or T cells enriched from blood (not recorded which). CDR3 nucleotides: TGTGCCATCAGTTCCCCGGACAGGGTGGAAGGCTACACCTTC. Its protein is CAISSPDRVEGYTF.